The 19 T cell receptor beta chains in this list originate from one sample, sequenced in a study of T cell responses to AZD1222 COVID-19 vaccine. This table comes from immunoSEQ multiplex PCR, and its TCRdb copy is limited to in-frame clones, with some not included. This sample has about 99,000 clones; roughly 88% occur once, and the top ten carry 8% to 9%. The source was peripheral blood, collected on day 0 of AZD1222 vaccination. These receptors were taken from an adult in good health.

V and J are TRBV2 and TRBJ2-7; unclear D gene. The CDR3 loop spans 14 amino acids. The germline V and J ends were trimmed by 7 bases and 0 bases, with 13 bases remaining between them. Germline values: CDR1 SNHLY, CDR2 FYNNEI. The CDR3 sequence is CASKKQQSSYEQYF. The CDR3 DNA follows: TGTGCCAGCAAAAAACAGCAAAGCTCCTACGAGCAGTACTTC.

The V and J genes are TRBV5-1 and TRBJ2-7, with 9 bases identical to TRBD2. V trimming: 6 bases; J trimming: 3 bases; junction bases outside the gene matches: 10. The CDR3 totals 15 residues. Germline loops: CDR1 SGHRS, CDR2 YFSETQ. The CDR3 here is CASKASGAGFYEQYF. The CDR3 DNA reads as TGCGCCAGCAAGGCTAGCGGGGCCGGTTTCTACGAGCAGTACTTC.

The chain employs TRBV6-2 or TRBV6-3 and TRBJ2-2; D remains unclear. Germline-derived CDR1 and CDR2 are MNHEY and SVGEGT. This CDR3 is 13 amino acids long. Trimming shortened V by 2 bases and J by 3 bases, and 4 bases separated the two germline ends. The CDR3 loop is CASSYVDTGELFF. CDR3 nucleotides: TGTGCCAGCAGTTACGTGGACACCGGGGAGCTGTTTTTT.

The chain carries TRBV6-5 and TRBJ1-1; D gene ambiguous. The CDR3 consists of 14 residues. V was trimmed by 0 bases and J by 7 bases, leaving 12 bases between them. Germline loops: CDR1 MNHEY, CDR2 SVGAGI. CDR3 in DNA: TGTGCCAGCAGTTACTCTAGACTAAGGAGTGAAGCTTTCTTT. Protein: CASSYSRLRSEAFF.

The chain combines TRBV15 with TRBJ1-6; D is unclear. Germline-derived CDR1 and CDR2 are LNHNV and YYDKDF (reference sequence). Between the trimmed V and J ends, which lost 8 bases and 3 bases, there was a span of 5 bases. The CDR3 is 12 amino acids. CDR3 nucleotide sequence: TGTGCCACCGAAGGCTATAATTCACCCCTCCACTTT. Its translation is CATEGYNSPLHF.

This chain joins TRBV28 and TRBJ2-7; D may correspond to TRBD1 or TRBD2 (6 bases each). The CDR3 is 15 amino acids. V shed 6 bases and J shed 0 bases, with 15 bases lying between them. Germline-derived CDR1 and CDR2 are MDHEN and SYDVKM. Here the CDR3 reads CASRRGGSGSYEQYF. Here the CDR3 DNA reads TGTGCCAGCAGGAGAGGGGGGTCTGGCTCCTACGAGCAGTACTTC.

This CDR3 is CASSSRLGGEKLFF. CDR3 sequence (DNA): TGCGCCAGCAGCTCCCGTTTGGGAGGGGAAAAACTGTTTTTT. The chain recombines TRBV4-3 with TRBJ1-4; D is ambiguous. Trimming removed 5 bases at V and 8 bases at J, with 15 bases between. This CDR3 has 14 amino acids. CDR1 and CDR2 from the germline V gene are LGHNA and YSLEER.

The rearrangement links TRBV11-2 to TRBJ1-1; D gene unclear. Germline V gene sequence: CDR1 SGHAT, CDR2 FQNNGV. The CDR3 contains 14 residues. The germline V and J ends were trimmed by 6 bases and 1 base, with 12 bases remaining between them. Here the CDR3 DNA reads TGTGCCAGCAGGGATGTTTGGGGGAACACTGAAGCTTTCTTT. Amino acid sequence: CASRDVWGNTEAFF.

The chain links TRBV7-3 to TRBJ2-5; 7 bases are a match to TRBD2. The V gene's germline CDR1 is SGHTA and CDR2 FQGTGA. J was trimmed by 2 bases and V by 5 bases; bases with no gene match: 14. CDR3 length: 17 amino acids. CDR3 nucleotide sequence: TGTGCCAGCAGCCCCACCATGAGCGGGGAGAATCAAGAGACCCAGTACTTC. Its translation: CASSPTMSGENQETQYF.

The CDR3 DNA follows: TGTGCCAGCAGCGAACAGGGGGCGGCTTTCTTT. Translation gives CASSEQGAAFF. The chain has TRBV11-2 and TRBJ1-1, with TRBD1 matching 9 bases. Germline assignment: CDR1 SGHAT and CDR2 FQNNGV. The trim removed 5 bases at V and 11 bases at J, leaving 3 bases unmatched. The CDR3 is made up of 11 amino acids.

Only one count was recorded for this clone. The chain couples TRBV6-5 to TRBJ1-2, with D tentatively TRBD1 (5 bases). The CDR3 has 13 residues. The V end was cut by 3 bases, the J end by 8 bases, with 13 bases between. Germline CDR1 is MNHEY and CDR2 is SVGAGI. CDR3 coding DNA: TGTGCCAGCAGTTATGATGGGGCGCGGGGCTACACCTTC. This encodes CASSYDGARGYTF.

The rearrangement links TRBV9 to TRBJ1-6; the match to TRBD1 covers 10 bases. The V gene end was trimmed by 3 bases and the J gene end by 10 bases; junction bases not matched to a gene: 13. CDR3 size: 17 residues. CDR1 is SGDLS and CDR2 is YYNGEE in the germline V gene. DNA of the CDR3: TGTGCCAGCAGCGCCAGACCGGGACAGGGGTCGGGATCACCCCTCCACTTT. Residues: CASSARPGQGSGSPLHF. Together with reference TRBV9 and TRBJ1-6, the CDR3 gives the full variable domain: DSGVTQTPKHLITATGQRVTLRCSPRSGDLSVYWYQQSLDQGLQFLIQYYNGEERAKGNILERFSAQQFPDLHSELNLSSLELGDSALYFCASSARPGQGSGSPLHFGNGTRLTVT.

The chain links TRBV2 to TRBJ1-2; weak D call: TRBD1 (5 bases). Germline V CDR1 and CDR2: SNHLY, FYNNEI. The CDR3 is 13 residues long. V was cut by 7 bases and J by 3 bases, with 12 bases left in between. This CDR3 reads CASNRGNDYGYTF. The CDR3 region has the DNA TGTGCCAGCAATCGGGGCAACGACTATGGCTACACCTTC.

The chain carries TRBV12-3 or TRBV12-4 and TRBJ2-7; no clear D. The V gene lost 2 bases and the J gene lost 4 bases, with 6 bases spanning the gap. The CDR3 has 12 residues. The CDR3 loop reads CASSLYGYEQYF. The CDR3 DNA is TGTGCCAGCAGTTTATATGGGTACGAGCAGTACTTC.

This CDR3 reads CASSFGVNEQFF. The CDR3, as DNA: TGTGCCAGCAGCTTTGGGGTCAATGAGCAGTTCTTC. The V and J genes are TRBV7-9 and TRBJ2-1; D ambiguous. The CDR3 is 12 residues long. V lost 3 bases and J lost 6, with 6 bases in between. Germline CDR1 and CDR2: SEHNR and FQNEAQ (reference sequence).

The V and J genes are TRBV4-2 and TRBJ2-1; tentatively, D is TRBD2 (5 bases). V was clipped by 2 bases and J by 2 bases, with 13 bases between them. CDR1 and CDR2 (germline): LGHNA, YNFKEQ. The CDR3 spans 16 residues. The CDR3 is CASSQRGGGPYNEQFF. The CDR3 DNA follows: TGTGCCAGCAGCCAACGCGGAGGCGGGCCCTACAATGAGCAGTTCTTC.

The V gene is TRBV11-2, the J gene TRBJ2-1; D gene ambiguous. The germline V and J ends were trimmed by 4 bases and 8 bases, with 9 bases remaining between them. This CDR3 comprises 12 residues. Germline CDR1 reads SGHAT; CDR2 reads FQNNGV. The CDR3, as DNA: TGTGCCAGCAGCTCACAAAGCTATGAGCAGTTCTTC. It translates to CASSSQSYEQFF.

The chain couples TRBV25-1 to TRBJ1-2, with D perhaps matching TRBD1 (6 bases). The CDR3 sequence is 16 residues long. The V gene's germline CDR1 is MGHDK and CDR2 SYGVNS. With 2 bases removed from V and 4 bases from J, the gap between germline ends came to 17 bases. The CDR3 coding sequence is TGTGCCAGCAGTGAAAGATGGGGGGGCATTAGCTATGGCTACACCTTC. Protein product: CASSERWGGISYGYTF.

The chain carries TRBV28 and TRBJ1-4, with TRBD1 as a possible D gene (5 bases). CDR3 length equals 15 residues. With 3 bases removed from V and 3 bases from J, the gap between germline ends came to 11 bases. Per germline, CDR1 MDHEN and CDR2 SYDVKM. CDR3 amino acids: CASSLFQGPNEKLFF. The DNA for the CDR3 is TGTGCCAGCAGTTTGTTTCAGGGTCCTAATGAAAAACTGTTTTTT.